These T cell receptor beta chains were read from a single sample in a study of blood T cell repertoires in COVID-19. Clones were read by immunoSEQ multiplex PCR, and TCRdb kept only the in-frame ones, dropping some. The sample carries 350,000 to 450,000 clones, 89% recorded once. Sequencing input: peripheral blood. The receptors were sampled from a woman in her 40s with COVID-19, enrolled during active disease. Each CDR3 is given with its conserved first and last residue. A D gene is named only where the DNA matches it firmly. Clone size is given for some rows only: seen once, a few or many times, or a class if the clone is expanded.

v_call	j_call	clone_size	cdr3_length	d_call	cdr3_aa	cdr3_nt
TRBV9	TRBJ2-2	NA	15	NA	CASSVAGANTGELFF	TGTGCCAGCAGCGTGGCAGGCGCGAACACCGGGGAGCTGTTTTTT
TRBV28	TRBJ1-5	NA	15	NA	CASSWSGGGNQPQHF	TGTGCCAGCAGCTGGTCCGGGGGTGGCAATCAGCCCCAGCATTTT
TRBV10-3	TRBJ2-1	NA	14	TRBD2	CAIRGGSGHNEQFF	TGTGCCATCCGTGGCGGGAGTGGCCACAATGAGCAGTTCTTC
TRBV5-1	TRBJ2-7	NA	15	TRBD2	CASSLVSGATYEQYF	TGCGCCAGCAGCTTGGTTAGCGGGGCTACCTACGAGCAGTACTTC
TRBV27	TRBJ2-7	NA	10	NA	CASGRNEQYF	TGTGCCAGCGGCCGCAACGAGCAGTACTTC
TRBV19	TRBJ2-5	NA	15	TRBD2	CASSTFTSGSETQYF	TGTGCCAGTAGTACTTTTACTAGCGGGAGTGAGACCCAGTACTTC
TRBV4-2	TRBJ2-3	NA	16	TRBD2	CASSQVQRGSTDTQYF	TGTGCCAGCAGCCAAGTCCAGCGGGGGAGCACAGATACGCAGTATTTT
TRBV28	TRBJ2-7	NA	12	NA	CASSLGRPEQYF	TGTGCCAGCAGTTTAGGGCGACCCGAGCAGTACTTC
TRBV29-1	TRBJ1-2	NA	18	TRBD1	CSVRSQPGQGMGYYGYTF	TGCAGCGTTAGGTCCCAACCGGGACAGGGAATGGGGTACTATGGCTACACCTTC
TRBV7-9	TRBJ1-6	NA	15	NA	CASSYGSRENSPLHF	TGTGCCAGCAGCTACGGGTCCAGGGAAAATTCACCCCTCCACTTT
TRBV6-1	TRBJ2-3	NA	15	TRBD1	CASSEGTGGYDTQYF	TGTGCCAGCAGTGAAGGGACAGGGGGTTATGATACGCAGTATTTT
TRBV5-4	TRBJ1-2	once	15	TRBD1	CASSHRDSTNYGYTF	TGTGCCAGCAGCCACCGGGACAGCACTAACTATGGCTACACCTTC
TRBV7-2	TRBJ1-5	NA	13	NA	CASSPGIDQPQHF	TGTGCCAGCAGCCCAGGGATCGACCAGCCCCAGCATTTT
TRBV11-1	TRBJ2-7	NA	14	TRBD1	CASSSDRIPYEQYF	TGTGCCAGCAGCTCGGACAGGATCCCCTACGAGCAGTACTTC
TRBV7-9	TRBJ1-5	NA	14	NA	CASSASMGGQPQHF	TGTGCCAGCAGCGCCTCCATGGGAGGTCAGCCCCAGCATTTT
TRBV7-2	TRBJ1-5	NA	15	TRBD1	CASSLGDRVREPQHF	TGTGCCAGCAGCTTAGGGGACAGGGTAAGGGAGCCCCAGCATTTT
TRBV19	TRBJ1-2	few	14	NA	CASSIPQGNYGYTF	TGTGCCAGTAGTATACCACAGGGTAACTATGGCTACACCTTC
TRBV20-1	TRBJ1-1	NA	11	NA	CSAAAGTEAFF	TGCAGTGCCGCGGCGGGCACTGAAGCTTTCTTT
TRBV5-8	TRBJ1-1	NA	14	NA	CASSSKWGDTEAFF	TGTGCCAGCAGCTCTAAGTGGGGAGACACTGAAGCTTTCTTT
TRBV4-3	TRBJ1-6	once	15	TRBD1	CASSLGQGEDSPLHF	TGCGCCAGCAGTCTAGGACAGGGAGAGGATTCACCCCTCCACTTT
TRBV5-1	TRBJ2-2	NA	16	TRBD2	CASSLELAGLGGELFF	TGCGCCAGCAGCTTGGAACTAGCGGGGCTGGGCGGGGAGCTGTTTTTT
TRBV11-2	TRBJ1-1	NA	12	TRBD1	CASSSGTGRAFF	TGTGCCAGCAGCTCCGGGACAGGGCGAGCTTTCTTT
TRBV18	TRBJ1-2	NA	13	NA	CASSPQGTYGYTF	TGTGCCAGCTCACCGCAGGGGACCTATGGCTACACCTTC
TRBV7-9	TRBJ2-7	NA	12	NA	CASSPVDYEQYF	TGTGCCAGCAGCCCCGTAGACTACGAGCAGTACTTC
TRBV19	TRBJ2-7	once	19	TRBD2	CASSIRRASGNTLRAEQYF	TGTGCCAGTAGTATACGGCGGGCTAGCGGGAACACCCTACGAGCCGAGCAGTACTTC
TRBV6-2/TRBV6-3	TRBJ1-1	NA	16	TRBD1	CASSFRSGTGNTEAFF	TGTGCCAGCAGTTTTCGATCCGGGACAGGGAACACTGAAGCTTTCTTT
TRBV28	TRBJ1-3	NA	15	TRBD1	CASVTGTISGNTIYF	TGTGCCAGCGTGACAGGGACCATCTCTGGAAACACCATATATTTT
TRBV7-9	TRBJ1-6	NA	13	NA	CASSLALNSPLHF	TGTGCCAGCAGCTTAGCGCTAAATTCACCCCTCCACTTT
TRBV12-3/TRBV12-4	TRBJ2-7	NA	12	NA	CASRQSPYEQYF	TGTGCCAGCAGACAGAGTCCCTACGAGCAGTACTTC